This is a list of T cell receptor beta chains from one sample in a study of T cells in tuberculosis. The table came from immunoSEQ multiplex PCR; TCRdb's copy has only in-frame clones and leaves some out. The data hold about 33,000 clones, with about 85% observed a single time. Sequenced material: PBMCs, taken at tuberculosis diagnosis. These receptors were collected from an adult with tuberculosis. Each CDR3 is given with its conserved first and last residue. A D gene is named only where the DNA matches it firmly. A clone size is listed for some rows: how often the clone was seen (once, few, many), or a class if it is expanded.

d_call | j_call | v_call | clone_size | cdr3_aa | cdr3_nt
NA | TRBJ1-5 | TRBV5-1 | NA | CASSLTGYSNQPQHF | TGCGCCAGCAGCTTGACAGGCTATAGCAATCAGCCCCAGCATTTT
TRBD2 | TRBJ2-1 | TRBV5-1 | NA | CASSVIAGGPLNEQFF | TGCGCCAGCAGCGTCATAGCGGGAGGGCCTCTGAACGAGCAGTTCTTC
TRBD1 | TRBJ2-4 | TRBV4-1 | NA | CASGQGENIQYF | TGCGCCAGCGGGCAGGGGGAAAACATTCAGTACTTC
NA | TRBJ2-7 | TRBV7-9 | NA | CASSAGQFYEQYF | TGTGCCAGCAGCGCTGGACAGTTCTACGAGCAGTACTTC
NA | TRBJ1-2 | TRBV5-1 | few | CASSPKTGTNYGYTF | TGCGCCAGCAGCCCGAAAACAGGGACTAACTATGGCTACACCTTC
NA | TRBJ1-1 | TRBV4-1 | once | CASSQEGWGSHTEAFF | TGCGCCAGCAGCCAAGAAGGCTGGGGCTCCCACACTGAAGCTTTCTTT
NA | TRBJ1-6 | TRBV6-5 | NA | CASKRGPYNSPLHF | TGTGCCAGCAAGCGGGGCCCCTATAATTCACCCCTCCACTTT
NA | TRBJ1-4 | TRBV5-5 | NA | CASSLAGQNEKLFF | TGTGCCAGCAGCTTGGCCGGACAGAATGAAAAACTGTTTTTT
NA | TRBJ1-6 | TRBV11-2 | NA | CASSLGAYSYNSPLHF | TGTGCCAGCAGCTTAGGGGCTTACTCCTATAATTCACCCCTCCACTTT
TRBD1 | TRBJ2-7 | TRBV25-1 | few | CASSEFETGGAYEQYF | TGTGCCAGCAGTGAATTTGAGACAGGGGGCGCTTACGAGCAGTACTTC
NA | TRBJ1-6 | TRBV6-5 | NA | CASSYSNQGTNSPLHF | TGTGCCAGCAGTTACTCGAATCAGGGGACTAATTCACCCCTCCACTTT
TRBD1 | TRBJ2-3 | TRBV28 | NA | CASSNPGQTDTQYF | TGTGCCAGCAGTAACCCGGGACAGACAGATACGCAGTATTTT
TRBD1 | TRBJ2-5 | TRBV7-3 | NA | CASSPVQGARETQYF | TGTGCCAGCAGCCCCGTCCAGGGGGCTCGAGAGACCCAGTACTTC
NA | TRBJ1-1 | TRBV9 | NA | CASSERGDGRTEAFF | TGTGCCAGCAGCGAAAGGGGAGACGGGAGGACTGAAGCTTTCTTT
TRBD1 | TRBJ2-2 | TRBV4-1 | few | CASSQDQTGANTGELFF | TGCGCCAGCAGCCAAGATCAGACAGGGGCGAACACCGGGGAGCTGTTTTTT
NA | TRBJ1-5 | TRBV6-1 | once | CASTGSYNQPQHF | TGTGCCAGTACAGGGAGTTACAATCAGCCCCAGCATTTT
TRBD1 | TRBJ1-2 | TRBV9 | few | CASSGSGTGASGYTF | TGTGCCAGCAGCGGTTCCGGGACAGGGGCAAGTGGCTACACCTTC
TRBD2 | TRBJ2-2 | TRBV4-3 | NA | CASREREGAGELFF | TGCGCCAGCAGGGAGCGGGAGGGAGCCGGGGAGCTGTTTTTT
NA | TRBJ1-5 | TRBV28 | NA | CASSPPFNQPQHF | TGTGCCAGCAGTCCCCCATTCAATCAGCCCCAGCATTTT
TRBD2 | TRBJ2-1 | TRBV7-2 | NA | CASSLAEASGSPYNEQFF | TGTGCCAGCAGCTTAGCGGAGGCTAGCGGGAGCCCCTACAATGAGCAGTTCTTC
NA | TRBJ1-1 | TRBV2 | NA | CASSEQGAGHTEAFF | TGTGCCAGCAGTGAACAAGGGGCAGGACACACTGAAGCTTTCTTT
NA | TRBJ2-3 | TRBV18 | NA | CASSPGQGLTNTQYF | TGTGCCAGCTCACCAGGGCAGGGTCTCACTAATACGCAGTATTTT
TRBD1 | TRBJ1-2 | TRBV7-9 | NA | CATLPRQGTYGYTF | TGTGCCACCCTCCCGCGACAGGGGACCTATGGCTACACCTTC
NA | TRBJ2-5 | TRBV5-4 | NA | CASSLVTSGRGLGQETQYF | TGTGCCAGCAGCTTGGTTACGAGCGGGCGAGGTCTCGGTCAAGAGACCCAGTACTTC
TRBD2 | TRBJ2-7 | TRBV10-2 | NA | CASRAGTTGEQYF | TGCGCCAGCAGGGCCGGGACTACGGGCGAGCAGTACTTC
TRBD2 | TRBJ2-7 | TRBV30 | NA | CAWSTSGWNEQYF | TGTGCCTGGAGTACTAGCGGGTGGAACGAGCAGTACTTC
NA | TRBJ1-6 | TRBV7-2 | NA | CASSFTATGFYNSPLHF | TGTGCCAGCAGTTTCACAGCGACGGGGTTTTATAATTCACCCCTCCACTTT
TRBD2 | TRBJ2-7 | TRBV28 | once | CASSSGLGGESSSYEQYF | TGTGCCAGCAGTTCGGGGCTGGGGGGGGAGTCTAGCTCCTACGAGCAGTACTTC
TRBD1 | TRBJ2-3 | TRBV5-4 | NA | CASSRQGASTQYF | TGTGCCAGCAGTCGACAGGGGGCAAGTACGCAGTATTTT
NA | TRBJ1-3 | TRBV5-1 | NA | CASSPMGQGSGNTIYF | TGCGCCAGCAGCCCAATGGGTCAGGGCTCCGGAAACACCATATATTTT
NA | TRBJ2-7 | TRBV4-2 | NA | CASSQQRSPRDYEQYF | TGTGCCAGCAGCCAACAACGTTCCCCCAGGGACTACGAGCAGTACTTC
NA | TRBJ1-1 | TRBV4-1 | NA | CASSQETRYTEAFF | TGCGCCAGCAGCCAAGAAACCAGATACACTGAAGCTTTCTTT
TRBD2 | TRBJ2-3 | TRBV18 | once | CASSSKRGGQFADTQYF | TGTGCCAGCTCATCCAAGCGGGGGGGCCAGTTTGCAGATACGCAGTATTTT
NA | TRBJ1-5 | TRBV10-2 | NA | CASRKDSSYSNQPQHF | TGCGCCAGCCGGAAGGACTCATCTTATAGCAATCAGCCCCAGCATTTT
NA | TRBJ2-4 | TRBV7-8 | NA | CASSLARPGKAKNIQYF | TGTGCCAGCAGCTTAGCGAGGCCAGGGAAAGCCAAAAACATTCAGTACTTC
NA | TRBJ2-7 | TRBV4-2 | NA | CASSQEKGAYEQYF | TGTGCCAGCAGCCAAGAAAAGGGGGCCTACGAGCAGTACTTC
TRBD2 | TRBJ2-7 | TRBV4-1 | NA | CASSQELAGLYEQYF | TGCGCCAGCAGCCAAGAATTAGCGGGGCTCTACGAGCAGTACTTC
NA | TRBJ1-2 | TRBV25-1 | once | CASSESGMPHGYTF | TGTGCCAGCAGTGAATCAGGAATGCCTCATGGCTACACCTTC
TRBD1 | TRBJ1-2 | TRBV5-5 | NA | CASSLGRGLYGYTF | TGTGCCAGCAGCTTGGGCAGGGGGCTCTATGGCTACACCTTC
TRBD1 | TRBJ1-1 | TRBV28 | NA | CASSPYIPDRVPEAFF | TGTGCCAGCAGTCCCTATATACCGGACAGGGTCCCTGAAGCTTTCTTT
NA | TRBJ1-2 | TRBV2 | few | CASSEEEVQSYTF | TGTGCCAGCAGTGAAGAGGAGGTTCAAAGCTACACCTTC
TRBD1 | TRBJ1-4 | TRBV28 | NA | CASSSQDRGNEKLFF | TGTGCCAGCAGTTCCCAGGACAGGGGGAACGAAAAACTGTTTTTT
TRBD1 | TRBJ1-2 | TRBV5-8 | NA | CASSLMGQGFYGYTF | TGTGCCAGCAGCTTAATGGGACAGGGATTTTATGGCTACACCTTC
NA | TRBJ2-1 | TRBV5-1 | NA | CASSFLTHIYNEQFF | TGCGCCAGCAGCTTTTTGACTCATATCTACAATGAGCAGTTCTTC
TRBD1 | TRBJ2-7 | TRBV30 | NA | CAWSIGKGALNEQYF | TGTGCCTGGAGTATAGGGAAGGGGGCGTTGAATGAGCAGTACTTC
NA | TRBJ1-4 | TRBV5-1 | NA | CASSLGGSSEKLFF | TGCGCCAGCAGCTTAGGGGGAAGTAGTGAAAAACTGTTTTTT
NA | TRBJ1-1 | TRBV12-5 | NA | CASGPVRNTEAFF | TGTGCTAGTGGGCCAGTCAGGAACACTGAAGCTTTCTTT
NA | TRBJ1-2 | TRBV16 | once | CASRPQRLGGPYGYTF | TGTGCCAGCAGACCCCAAAGGCTAGGAGGTCCCTATGGCTACACCTTC
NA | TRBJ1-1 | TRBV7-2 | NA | CASSLAAFGGAQAFF | TGTGCCAGCAGCTTAGCTGCGTTTGGGGGGGCGCAAGCTTTCTTT
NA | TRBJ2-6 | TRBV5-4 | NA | CASMGRGANVLTF | TGTGCCAGCATGGGGCGTGGGGCCAACGTCCTGACTTTC
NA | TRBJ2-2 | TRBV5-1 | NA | CASTPLFQGATGELFF | TGCGCCAGCACCCCCCTTTTCCAGGGTGCCACCGGGGAGCTGTTTTTT
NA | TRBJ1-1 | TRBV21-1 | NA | CASSPQVAFF | TGTGCCAGCAGCCCTCAGGTGGCTTTCTTT
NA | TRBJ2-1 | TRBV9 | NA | CASSPLAGTNEQFF | TGTGCCAGCAGCCCCTTGGCAGGTACAAATGAGCAGTTCTTC
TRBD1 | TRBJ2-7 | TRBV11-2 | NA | CASSPGQGTFYEQYF | TGTGCCAGCAGCCCAGGACAGGGGACTTTCTACGAGCAGTACTTC
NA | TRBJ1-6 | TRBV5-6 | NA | CASSFSRVVYSPLHF | TGTGCCAGCAGCTTTTCCAGGGTAGTATATTCACCCCTCCACTTT
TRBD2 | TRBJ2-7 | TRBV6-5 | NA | CASRSETSGTYEQYF | TGTGCCAGCAGGTCGGAGACTAGCGGAACCTACGAGCAGTACTTC